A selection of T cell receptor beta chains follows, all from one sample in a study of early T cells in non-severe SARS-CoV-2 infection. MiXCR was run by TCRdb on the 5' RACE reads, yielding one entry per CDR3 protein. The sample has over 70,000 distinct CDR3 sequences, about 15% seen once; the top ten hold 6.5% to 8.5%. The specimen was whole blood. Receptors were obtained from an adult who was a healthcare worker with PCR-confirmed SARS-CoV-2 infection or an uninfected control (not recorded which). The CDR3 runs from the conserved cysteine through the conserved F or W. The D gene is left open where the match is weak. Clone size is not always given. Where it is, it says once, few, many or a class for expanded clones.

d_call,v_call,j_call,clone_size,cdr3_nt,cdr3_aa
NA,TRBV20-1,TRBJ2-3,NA,TGCAGTGCTAGCTGGCGGGCCACAGATACGCAGTATTTT,CSASWRATDTQYF
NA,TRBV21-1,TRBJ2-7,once,TGTGCCAGCACCGGGACGGCTGACTCCTACGAGCAGTACTTC,CASTGTADSYEQYF
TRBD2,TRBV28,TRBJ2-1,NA,TGTGCCAGCAGCTTATGGACTAGCGGGAGTAGTAGGGAGCAGTTCTTC,CASSLWTSGSSREQFF
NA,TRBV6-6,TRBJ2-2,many,TGTGCCAGCAGCCTCGACGGAAGAGGCACCGGGGAGCTGTTTTTT,CASSLDGRGTGELFF
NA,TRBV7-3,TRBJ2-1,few,TGTGCCAGCAGCTTAATCGGAGCCTACAATGAGCAGTTCTTC,CASSLIGAYNEQFF
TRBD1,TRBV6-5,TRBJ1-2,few,TGTGCCACCCTAGACAGGGGGGCGGATGGCTACACCTTC,CATLDRGADGYTF
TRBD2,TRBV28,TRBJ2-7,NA,TGTGCCAGCACCCCCCCGGGGGGGGGAGCCTACGAGCAGTACTTC,CASTPPGGGAYEQYF
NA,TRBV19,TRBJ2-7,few,TGTGCCAGTAGTGCAGACCCGGCCTACGAGCAGTACTTC,CASSADPAYEQYF
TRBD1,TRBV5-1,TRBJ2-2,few,TGCGCCAGCAGCCCCTTAGGACAGGGGATGAACGGGGAGCTGTTTTTT,CASSPLGQGMNGELFF
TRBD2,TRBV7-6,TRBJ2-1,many,TGTGCCAGCAGCTTAGTAGCGGGAGGCACGGATGAGCAGTTCTTC,CASSLVAGGTDEQFF
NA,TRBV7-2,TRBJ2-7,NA,TGTGCCAGCAGCCCCCCTTCGGCTAACGAGCAGTACTTC,CASSPPSANEQYF
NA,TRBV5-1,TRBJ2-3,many,TGCGCCAGCAGCTTGGGAGATATCACAGATACGCAGTATTTT,CASSLGDITDTQYF
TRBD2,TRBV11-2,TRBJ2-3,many,TGTGCCAGCAGCTTAGTCACGGGAGGGCCATGGGATACGCAGTATTTT,CASSLVTGGPWDTQYF
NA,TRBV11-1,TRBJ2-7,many,TGTGCCAGCAGCCCCCCGACCTACGAGCAGTACTTC,CASSPPTYEQYF
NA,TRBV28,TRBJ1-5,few,TGTGCCAGCACCCTTTGGGGAAAGCCCCAGCATTTT,CASTLWGKPQHF
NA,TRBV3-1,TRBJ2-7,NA,TGTGCCAGCAGCCAAGATCGGAGTTCACACGAGCAGTACTTC,CASSQDRSSHEQYF
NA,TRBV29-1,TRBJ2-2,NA,TGCAGCGTACAGACAGGTTTTTCGAACACCGGGGAGCTGTTTTTT,CSVQTGFSNTGELFF
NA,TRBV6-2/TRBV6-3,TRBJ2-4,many,TGTGCCAGCAGTCCCCGCAGGGGTCTCGCCAAAAACATTCAGTACTTC,CASSPRRGLAKNIQYF
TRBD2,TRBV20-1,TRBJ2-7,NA,TGCAGTGCTGGACCGACAGGGAGGTCTAGCGGGAGGATCTACGAGCAGTACTTC,CSAGPTGRSSGRIYEQYF
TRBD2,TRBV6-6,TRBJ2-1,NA,TGTGCCAGCAGTTCGATAAGAGACATAAGACTAGCGGGACACAATGAGCAGTTCTTC,CASSSIRDIRLAGHNEQFF
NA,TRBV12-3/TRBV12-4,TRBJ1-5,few,TGTGCCAGCAGGAGGGCACAGCTTGAGCAGCCCCAGCATTTT,CASRRAQLEQPQHF
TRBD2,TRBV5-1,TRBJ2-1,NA,TGCGCCAGCAGCGTCCTGACTAGCGGGAGGGCCTGGGTCTTC,CASSVLTSGRAWVF
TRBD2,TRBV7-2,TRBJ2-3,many,TGTGCCAGCAGCTTAGCTCTATTCGCGGGAGATCGAGCAGATACGCAGTATTTT,CASSLALFAGDRADTQYF
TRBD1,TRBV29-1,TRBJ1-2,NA,TGCAGCGTTGAACGGGACAGGCGTTATGGCTACACCTTC,CSVERDRRYGYTF
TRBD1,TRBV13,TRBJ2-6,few,TGTGCCAGCAGCCCCACCCGGGACAGGGTCGATAGCTCTGGGGCCAACGTCCTGACTTTC,CASSPTRDRVDSSGANVLTF